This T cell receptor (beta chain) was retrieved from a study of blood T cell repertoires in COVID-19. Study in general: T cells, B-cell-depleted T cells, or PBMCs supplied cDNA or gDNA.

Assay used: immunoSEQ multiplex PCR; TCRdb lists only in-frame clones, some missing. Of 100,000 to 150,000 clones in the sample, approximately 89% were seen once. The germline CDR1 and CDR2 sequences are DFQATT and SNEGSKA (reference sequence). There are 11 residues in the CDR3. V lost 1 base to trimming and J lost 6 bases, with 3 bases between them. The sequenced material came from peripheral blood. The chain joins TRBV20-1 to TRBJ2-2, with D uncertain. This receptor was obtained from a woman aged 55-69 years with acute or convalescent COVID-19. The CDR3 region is CSARGAGELFF. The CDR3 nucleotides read TGCAGTGCTAGAGGAGCCGGGGAGCTGTTTTTT.